Below, one TCR beta chain is given with its context. The data derive from a study of shared clonotypes between healthy human individuals. CD45RO negativity and positive selection for CCR7 defined naive CD8 cells, a population that excluded terminally differentiated effector memory CD45RA+ cells. Measured with immunoSEQ multiplex PCR; TCRdb has only the in-frame clones, and not every one. The sample gives about 2.1 million clones, about 93% of which show up once; under 2% is in the top ten. CDR3 length: 15 residues. Germline V gene sequence: CDR1 SGHRS, CDR2 YFSETQ. Trimming took off 6 bases at V and 3 bases at J, with 19 bases between the two ends.

This chain joins TRBV5-1 and TRBJ2-7; the D gene could be TRBD1 or TRBD2 (5 bases each). This clonotype was sampled from a young man in good health. Some clones in this sample may be carry-over from other donors' samples. Sequenced input: naive CD8+ T cells from PBMCs. CDR3 DNA: TGCGCCAGCACCCCGTCGCCGGGGCCCGGCTACGAGCAGTACTTC. Translated: CASTPSPGPGYEQYF.